The 13 T cell receptor beta chains below were found in one sample sequenced in a study of human T cells and chemical hapten exposure (dated by TCRdb to the early 2020s). Libraries were constructed by RACE. TCRdb lists the instrument as NextSeq 500. The raw public reads went through TCRdb reprocessing: fastp at Q25, MiXCR clone calling, in-frame beta chains kept. One record per CDR3 amino acid sequence lists the most common genes and DNA. Across this sample there are around 120,000 distinct CDR3 sequences, with about an eighth seen only once. The top ten clonotypes cover 0.92% of the sample. Sample time point, as interpreted from the label and publication: patch test 1, 2 weeks after DPC sensitization. The treatment or condition label corresponds to: therapeutic diphenylcyclopropenone sensitization with weekly scalp DPC. Sequenced material: whole blood, taken in connection with sensitization to the hapten diphenylcyclopropenone (DPC). The source is a man between 18 and 29 years old with alopecia areata. Some clones in this sample may be carry-over from other donors' samples.

This clonotype was observed a handful of times. This rearrangement joins TRBV4-3 to TRBJ2-1, with D possibly TRBD1 on 7 matching bases. The germline V gene has CDR1 LGHNA and CDR2 YSLEER. Deletions cut 2 bases from V and 7 bases from J, with 12 bases between. This CDR3 is built from 14 residues. CDR3 loop: CASSQIRGANEQFF. The CDR3 nucleotides read TGCGCCAGCAGCCAAATCAGGGGGGCTAATGAGCAGTTCTTC.

Details on this clonotype: Just one base apart from a much larger clone, this may be a read error. This chain links TRBV5-4 with TRBJ1-1; 12 bases match TRBD1. This CDR3 comprises 15 residues. Germline V gene data show CDR1 as SGHNT and CDR2 as YYREEE (reference sequence). CDR3 in amino acids: CASSHKGTGGTVAFF. In DNA, the CDR3 is TGTGCCAGCAGTCATAAAGGGACAGGGGGCACTGTAGCTTTCTTT. Supplemented by reference TRBV5-4 and TRBJ1-1, the full variable domain reads ETGVTQSPTHLIKTRGQQVTLRCSSQSGHNTVSWYQQALGQGPQFIFQYYREEENGRGNFPPRFSGLQFPNYSSELNVNALELDDSALYLCASSHKGTGGTVAFFGQGTRLTVV.

This chain connects TRBV4-1 to TRBJ2-1; tentative D call: TRBD1 (5 bases). V lost 1 base and J lost 4, with 11 bases in between. Germline V CDR1 and CDR2: MGHRA, YSYEKL. This CDR3 is 15 amino acids long. The CDR3 bases are TGCGCCAGCAGCCAAGGAAGGACACCTTACAATGAGCAGTTCTTC. This translates into CASSQGRTPYNEQFF.

This clonotype was counted between two and nine times. The gene calls are TRBV11-2 and TRBJ1-1; D perhaps matches TRBD1 (5 bases). Trimming took off 4 bases at V and 11 bases at J, with 20 bases between the two ends. In germline, CDR1 is SGHAT, CDR2 FQNNGV. The CDR3 runs 14 residues. The DNA of the CDR3 is TGTGCCAGCAGCTCTCTCCGTGGGGTAGGGGTGGCTTTCTTT. Translating gives CASSSLRGVGVAFF.

This chain connects TRBV18 to TRBJ1-1; D gene uncertain. CDR3 length: 15 amino acids. V was shortened by 2 bases and J by 1 base, with 11 bases between the two germline ends. Germline CDR1 is KGHSH and CDR2 is LQKENI. CDR3 sequence reads: CASSPESQENTEAFF. DNA for the CDR3: TGTGCCAGCTCACCAGAGAGCCAAGAGAACACTGAAGCTTTCTTT. The full variable domain, rest sourced from reference TRBV18 and TRBJ1-1, is NAGVMQNPRHLVRRRGQEARLRCSPMKGHSHVYWYRQLPEEGLKFMVYLQKENIIDESGMPKERFSAEFPKEGPSILRIQQVVRGDSAAYFCASSPESQENTEAFFGQGTRLTVV.

This clonotype has a handful of counts. The chain couples TRBV6-6 to TRBJ1-2; 7 nucleotides line up with TRBD1. The CDR3 totals 15 residues. The germline V gene encodes CDR1 MNHNY and CDR2 SVGAGI (reference sequence). The ends lost 5 bases at V and 1 base at J; junction bases unmatched: 7. CDR3 sequence (DNA): TGTGCCAGCAGTCTGGGACAGCTACTTAACTATGGCTACACCTTC. Translation: CASSLGQLLNYGYTF.

This clonotype was detected a few times. The genes are TRBV21-1 and TRBJ2-3. TRBV21-1 is a recognized pseudogene. This CDR3 has 16 residues. The CDR3 is CASSKFRPDYTDTQYF. In nucleotides, the CDR3 is TGTGCCAGCAGCAAGTTCAGACCGGATTACACAGATACGCAGTATTTT.

This clonotype has a handful of counts. The chain is built from TRBV7-2 and TRBJ2-1; D is unresolved. The ends were cut back, 1 base at V and 6 bases at J, with 16 bases in the middle. CDR1 and CDR2 (germline): SGHTA, FQGNSA. CDR3 length equals 16 residues. This chain's CDR3 is CASSLVSSPISNEQFF. The CDR3 DNA is TGTGCCAGCAGCTTAGTTTCATCCCCTATCTCCAATGAGCAGTTCTTC.

At least ten counts were recorded for this clonotype. The chain employs TRBV9 and TRBJ2-4; 7 nucleotides line up with TRBD1. After removal of 3 bases from V and 0 bases from J, the junction contained 9 bases not matched to a gene. CDR1 and CDR2 (germline): SGDLS, YYNGEE. The CDR3 has 17 amino acids. The CDR3 sequence is CASSAAGGRGAKNIQYF. The CDR3 nucleotides are TGTGCCAGCAGCGCCGCAGGGGGACGAGGAGCCAAAAACATTCAGTACTTC.

This clonotype turned up a few times. The chain links TRBV7-9 to TRBJ2-2; possible D gene TRBD2, 5 bases. Trimming pared 3 bases from V and 0 bases from J, leaving 8 bases between. Germline V CDR1 and CDR2: SEHNR, FQNEAQ (reference sequence). The CDR3 extends over 15 amino acids. This CDR3 is CASSFGGANTGELFF. CDR3 in DNA: TGTGCCAGCAGCTTCGGAGGCGCGAACACCGGGGAGCTGTTTTTT.

The rearrangement links TRBV10-3 to TRBJ1-4, with no clear D. The CDR3 has 14 residues. Trimming pared 5 bases from V and 0 bases from J, leaving 7 bases between. Germline-derived CDR1 and CDR2 are ENHRY and SYGVKD. CDR3 sequence (DNA): TGTGCCATCAGTCCCGGCCCAACTAATGAAAAACTGTTTTTT. Translation gives CAISPGPTNEKLFF.

The chain combines TRBV20-1 with TRBJ2-1; D is possibly TRBD1 (5 bases). Deletions cut 6 bases from V and 6 bases from J, with 24 bases between. The CDR3 extends over 16 amino acids. CDR1 is DFQATT, CDR2 SNEGSKA, per germline (reference sequence). The CDR3 DNA is TGCAGTGCGAGGACCCTACCACAGGATGGACCCAATGAGCAGTTCTTC. Translated: CSARTLPQDGPNEQFF.

The chain combines TRBV28 with TRBJ2-2, with D maybe TRBD2 (6 bases). Germline V gene data show CDR1 as MDHEN and CDR2 as SYDVKM. CDR3 length: 12 residues. The V end lost 6 bases, the J end lost 7 bases, and 9 bases lay between the germline ends. As DNA, the CDR3 is TGTGCCAGCAGAACCGGGGGCGGGGAGCTGTTTTTT. Translating gives CASRTGGGELFF.